The rows below give T cell receptor beta chains drawn from one sample of a study of blood T cell repertoires in COVID-19. The assay was immunoSEQ multiplex PCR, and TCRdb's table has in-frame clones only and misses some. The sample shows about 440,000 clones, roughly 87% of them seen only once. The source material was PBMCs or T cells enriched from blood (not recorded which). These receptors all stem from a man aged 18 to 30 who had recovered from COVID-19. CDR3s include the opening cysteine and the closing phenylalanine or tryptophan. D genes are given only for firm matches. Expanded clones get a size class; other rows say once, few or many, or leave the size out.

>TRBV4-1|.|few|TRBJ1-1
CASSQDFSGGTEAFF
TGCGCCAGCAGCCAAGATTTTAGCGGGGGCACTGAAGCTTTCTTT
>TRBV15|.|.|TRBJ1-6
CATSRDYPGYNSPLHF
TGTGCCACCAGCAGAGATTATCCGGGGTATAATTCACCCCTCCACTTT
>TRBV30|.|.|TRBJ1-5
CAWSDSVIQPQHF
TGTGCCTGGAGTGATTCGGTTATTCAGCCCCAGCATTTT
>TRBV5-1|TRBD1|.|TRBJ1-1
CASSWGQGAGAEAFF
TGCGCCAGCAGCTGGGGACAGGGGGCTGGTGCTGAAGCTTTCTTT
>TRBV9|.|.|TRBJ2-1
CASSATQGEQFF
TGTGCCAGCAGCGCGACACAGGGTGAGCAGTTCTTC
>TRBV6-5|TRBD1|.|TRBJ1-6
CASKDRGIPNSPLHF
TGTGCCAGTAAGGACAGGGGAATACCCAATTCACCCCTCCACTTT
>TRBV4-1|TRBD1|.|TRBJ1-3
CASSHQGQQDRGGSGNTIYF
TGCGCCAGCAGCCACCAGGGACAGCAGGATAGAGGAGGCTCTGGAAACACCATATATTTT
>TRBV3-1/TRBV3-2|.|.|TRBJ1-1
CASSQRQNLNTEAFF
TGTGCCAGCAGCCAAAGACAGAACTTGAACACTGAAGCTTTCTTT
>TRBV4-2|.|.|TRBJ1-1
CASTLGGTEAFF
TGTGCCAGCACCCTCGGAGGGACTGAAGCTTTCTTT
>TRBV6-5|TRBD2|.|TRBJ2-3
CAGGGTGGTDTQYF
TGTGCCGGCGGGGGAACGGGGGGCACAGATACGCAGTATTTT
>TRBV10-3|.|.|TRBJ1-1
CAISAAGTEAFF
TGTGCCATCAGCGCTGCGGGGACTGAAGCTTTCTTT
>TRBV6-5|.|.|TRBJ1-2
CASSYSTPGGVGYTF
TGTGCCAGCAGTTACTCTACCCCCGGGGGTGTTGGCTACACCTTC
>TRBV29-1|.|.|TRBJ1-3
CSVGPRLSGNTIYF
TGCAGCGTGGGGCCTAGGCTCTCTGGAAACACCATATATTTT
>TRBV10-3|TRBD1|.|TRBJ2-7
CAISRDRFSYEQYF
TGTGCCATCAGCCGGGACAGATTTTCCTACGAGCAGTACTTC
>TRBV28|.|.|TRBJ1-3
CASSFRGGSSGNTIYF
TGTGCCAGCAGCTTTAGGGGGGGAAGCTCTGGAAACACCATATATTTT
>TRBV25-1|.|.|TRBJ1-1
CASGQTGNTEAFF
TGTGCCAGCGGACAAACTGGGAACACTGAAGCTTTCTTT
>TRBV20-1|.|.|TRBJ1-1
CNIPRNTEAFF
TGCAACATACCCAGGAACACTGAAGCTTTCTTT
>TRBV5-1|TRBD1|.|TRBJ1-6
CASSSTGGNSPLHF
TGCGCCAGCAGCTCGACAGGGGGTAATTCACCCCTCCACTTT